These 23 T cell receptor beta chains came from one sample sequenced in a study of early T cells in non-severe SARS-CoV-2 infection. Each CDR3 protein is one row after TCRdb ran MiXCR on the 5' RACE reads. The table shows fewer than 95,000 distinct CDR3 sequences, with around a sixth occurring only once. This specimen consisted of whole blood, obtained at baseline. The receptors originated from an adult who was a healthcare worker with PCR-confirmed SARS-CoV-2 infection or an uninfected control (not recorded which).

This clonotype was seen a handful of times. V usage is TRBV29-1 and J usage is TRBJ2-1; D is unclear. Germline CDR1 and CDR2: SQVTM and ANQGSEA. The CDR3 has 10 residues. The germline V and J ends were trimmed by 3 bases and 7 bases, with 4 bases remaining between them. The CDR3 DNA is TGCAGCGTTGAGGGGAATGAGCAGTTCTTC. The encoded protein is CSVEGNEQFF.

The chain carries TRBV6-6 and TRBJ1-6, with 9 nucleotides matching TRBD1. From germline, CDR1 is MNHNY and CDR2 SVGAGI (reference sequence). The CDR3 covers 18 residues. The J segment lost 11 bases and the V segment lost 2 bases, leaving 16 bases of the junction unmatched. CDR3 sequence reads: CASSYLRVRQGETTPLHF. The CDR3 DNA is TGTGCCAGCAGTTACCTCCGGGTCCGACAGGGGGAGACGACACCCCTCCACTTT.

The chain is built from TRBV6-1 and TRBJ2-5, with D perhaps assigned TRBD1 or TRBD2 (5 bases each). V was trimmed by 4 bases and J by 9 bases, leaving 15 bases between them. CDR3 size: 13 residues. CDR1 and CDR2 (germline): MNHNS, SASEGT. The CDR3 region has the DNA TGTGCCAGCAGTGGGTATGGGGGTATGGCCCAGTACTTC. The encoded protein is CASSGYGGMAQYF.

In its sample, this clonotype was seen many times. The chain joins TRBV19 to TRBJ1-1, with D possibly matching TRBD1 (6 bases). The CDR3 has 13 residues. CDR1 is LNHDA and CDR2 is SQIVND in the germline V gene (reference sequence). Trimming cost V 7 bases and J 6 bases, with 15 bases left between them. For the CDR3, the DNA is TGTGCCAGTACCCAAGTCCCAGGGGCTGAAGCTTTCTTT. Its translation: CASTQVPGAEAFF.

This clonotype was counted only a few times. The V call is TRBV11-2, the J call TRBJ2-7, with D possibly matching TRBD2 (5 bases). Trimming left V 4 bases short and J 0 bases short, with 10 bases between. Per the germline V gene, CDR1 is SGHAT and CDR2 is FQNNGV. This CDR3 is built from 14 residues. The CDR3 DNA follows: TGTGCCAGCAGCTACGACTATAGCTCCTACGAGCAGTACTTC. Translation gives CASSYDYSSYEQYF.

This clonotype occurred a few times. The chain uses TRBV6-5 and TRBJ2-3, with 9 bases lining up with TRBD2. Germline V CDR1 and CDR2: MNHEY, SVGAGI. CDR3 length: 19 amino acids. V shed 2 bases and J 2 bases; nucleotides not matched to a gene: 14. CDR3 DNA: TGTGCCAGCAGTTACCGCCTGCGGGAGGGCCGGGGGTCCACAGATACGCAGTATTTT. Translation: CASSYRLREGRGSTDTQYF.

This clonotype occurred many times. The CDR3 nucleotides read TGTGCCAGCAGCACCGACCTAAGGACTAGCGGGAGCAATGAGCAGTTCTTC. It translates to CASSTDLRTSGSNEQFF. The chain couples TRBV3-1 to TRBJ2-1, with 13 bases matching TRBD2. Germline loops: CDR1 LGHDT, CDR2 YNNKEL (reference sequence). The CDR3 sequence is 17 residues long. Trimming removed 5 bases from V and 6 bases from J; junction bases left unmatched: 10.

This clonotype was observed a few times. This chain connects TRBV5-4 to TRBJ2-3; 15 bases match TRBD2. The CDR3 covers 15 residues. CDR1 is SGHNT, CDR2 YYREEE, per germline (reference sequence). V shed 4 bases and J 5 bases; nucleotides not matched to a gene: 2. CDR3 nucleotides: TGTGCCAGCAGCGAGGGACTAGCGGGAGGAGATACGCAGTATTTT. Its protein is CASSEGLAGGDTQYF.

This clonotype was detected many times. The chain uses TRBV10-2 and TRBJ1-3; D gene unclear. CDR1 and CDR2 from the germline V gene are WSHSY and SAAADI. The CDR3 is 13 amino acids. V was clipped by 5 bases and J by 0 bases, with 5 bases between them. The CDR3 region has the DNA TGCGCCAGCAGTCCCGGCTCTGGAAACACCATATATTTT. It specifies CASSPGSGNTIYF.

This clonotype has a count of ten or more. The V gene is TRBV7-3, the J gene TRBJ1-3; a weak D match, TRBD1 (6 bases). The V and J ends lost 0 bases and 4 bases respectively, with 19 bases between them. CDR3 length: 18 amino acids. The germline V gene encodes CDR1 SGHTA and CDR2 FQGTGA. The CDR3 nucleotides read TGTGCCAGCAGCTTAACCCGCAGGGGACCCAAAACGGGAAACACCATATATTTT. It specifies CASSLTRRGPKTGNTIYF. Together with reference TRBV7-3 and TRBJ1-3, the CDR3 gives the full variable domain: GAGVSQTPSNKVTEKGKYVELRCDPISGHTALYWYRQSLGQGPEFLIYFQGTGAADDSGLPNDRFFAVRPEGSVSTLKIQRTERGDSAVYLCASSLTRRGPKTGNTIYFGEGSWLTVV.

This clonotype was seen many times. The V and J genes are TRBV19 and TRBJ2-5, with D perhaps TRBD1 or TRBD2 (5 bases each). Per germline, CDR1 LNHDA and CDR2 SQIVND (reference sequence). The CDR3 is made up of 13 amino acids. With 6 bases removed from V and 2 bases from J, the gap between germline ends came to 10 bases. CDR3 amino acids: CASSPEGQETQYF. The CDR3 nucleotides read TGTGCCAGTAGCCCCGAGGGGCAAGAGACCCAGTACTTC.

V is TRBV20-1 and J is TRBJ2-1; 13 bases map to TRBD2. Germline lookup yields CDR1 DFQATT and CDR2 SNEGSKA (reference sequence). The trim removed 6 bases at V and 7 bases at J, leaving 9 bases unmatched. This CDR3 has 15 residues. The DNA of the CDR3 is TGCAGTGCCGCTCCTACTAGCGGGAGGGCTAATGAGCAGTTCTTC. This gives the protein CSAAPTSGRANEQFF.

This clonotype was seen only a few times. The CDR3 coding sequence is TGTGCCAGCGCCGTGGGGGGCTGGACAGATACGCAGTATTTT. Translated: CASAVGGWTDTQYF. The chain combines TRBV6-5 with TRBJ2-3; D is tentatively TRBD1 or TRBD2 (6 bases each). V shed 8 bases and J shed 3 bases, with 15 bases lying between them. In germline, CDR1 is MNHEY, CDR2 SVGAGI. The CDR3 extends over 14 amino acids.

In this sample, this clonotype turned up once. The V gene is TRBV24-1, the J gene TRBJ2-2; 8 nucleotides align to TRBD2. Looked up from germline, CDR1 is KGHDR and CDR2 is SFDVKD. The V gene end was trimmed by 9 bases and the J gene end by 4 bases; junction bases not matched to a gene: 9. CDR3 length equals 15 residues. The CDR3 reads CATGTSVRGTGELFF. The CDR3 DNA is TGTGCCACCGGGACTAGTGTCCGGGGCACCGGGGAGCTGTTTTTT.

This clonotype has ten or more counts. The CDR3 region has the DNA TGCGCCAGCAGCTTATGGGGAGATACGCAGTATTTT. Amino acids: CASSLWGDTQYF. The V and J genes are TRBV5-1 and TRBJ2-3; D is unresolved. The V gene lost 2 bases and the J gene lost 5 bases, with 6 bases spanning the gap. This CDR3 comprises 12 residues. Germline lookup yields CDR1 SGHRS and CDR2 YFSETQ.

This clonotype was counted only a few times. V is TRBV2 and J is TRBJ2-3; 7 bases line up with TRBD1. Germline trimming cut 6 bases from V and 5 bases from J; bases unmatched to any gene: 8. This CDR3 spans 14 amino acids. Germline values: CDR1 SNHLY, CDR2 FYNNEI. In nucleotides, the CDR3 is TGTGCCAGCAGGGACAGGAAAGTTGAAGATACGCAGTATTTT. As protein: CASRDRKVEDTQYF.

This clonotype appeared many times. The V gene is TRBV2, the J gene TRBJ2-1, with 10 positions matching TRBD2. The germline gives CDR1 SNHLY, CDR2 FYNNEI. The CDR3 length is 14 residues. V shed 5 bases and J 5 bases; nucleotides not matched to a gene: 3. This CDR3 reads CASSRTSGNNEQFF. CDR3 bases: TGTGCCAGCAGTCGGACTAGCGGTAACAATGAGCAGTTCTTC.

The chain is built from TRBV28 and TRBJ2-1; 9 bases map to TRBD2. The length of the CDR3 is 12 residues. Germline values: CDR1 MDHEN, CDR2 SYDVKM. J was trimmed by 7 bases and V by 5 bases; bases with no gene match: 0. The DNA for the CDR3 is TGTGCCAGCAGTACTAGCGGGAATGAGCAGTTCTTC. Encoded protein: CASSTSGNEQFF.

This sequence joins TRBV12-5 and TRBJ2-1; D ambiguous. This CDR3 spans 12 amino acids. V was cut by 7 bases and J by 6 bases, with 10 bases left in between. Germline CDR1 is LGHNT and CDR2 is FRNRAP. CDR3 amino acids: CASAPNPNEQFF. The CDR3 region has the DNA TGTGCTAGTGCCCCCAACCCCAATGAGCAGTTCTTC.

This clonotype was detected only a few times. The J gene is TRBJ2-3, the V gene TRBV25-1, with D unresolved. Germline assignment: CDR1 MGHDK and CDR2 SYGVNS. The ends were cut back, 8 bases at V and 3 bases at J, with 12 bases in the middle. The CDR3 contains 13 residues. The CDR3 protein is CASGKDRTDTQYF. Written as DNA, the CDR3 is TGTGCCAGCGGAAAGGACCGTACAGATACGCAGTATTTT.

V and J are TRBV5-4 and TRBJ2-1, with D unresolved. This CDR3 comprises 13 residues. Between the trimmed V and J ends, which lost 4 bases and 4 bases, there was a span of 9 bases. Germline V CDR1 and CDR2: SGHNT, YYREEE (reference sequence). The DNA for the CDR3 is TGTGCCAGCAGCCCCTATGGGTACAATGAGCAGTTCTTC. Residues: CASSPYGYNEQFF.

CDR3 sequence reads: CASSLWKGQGGQETQYF. The CDR3 bases are TGTGCCAGCAGCTTATGGAAGGGACAGGGAGGGCAAGAGACCCAGTACTTC. This sequence joins TRBV7-9 and TRBJ2-5; TRBD1 agrees at 9 bases. Per the germline V gene, CDR1 is SEHNR and CDR2 is FQNEAQ (reference sequence). The CDR3 has 17 amino acids. With 2 bases clipped from V and 2 bases from J, the junction kept 9 bases outside the gene matches.

The DNA for the CDR3 is TGTGCCAGCAGCCCGATCATGAGCTCCTACAATGAGCAGTTCTTC. Translated: CASSPIMSSYNEQFF. This chain joins TRBV11-2 and TRBJ2-1; D ambiguous. From germline, CDR1 is SGHAT and CDR2 FQNNGV. With 5 bases removed from V and 0 bases from J, the gap between germline ends came to 11 bases. This CDR3 is built from 15 residues. Full variable domain (rest looked up from reference TRBV11-2 and TRBJ2-1): EAGVAQSPRYKIIEKRQSVAFWCNPISGHATLYWYQQILGQGPKLLIQFQNNGVVDDSQLPKDRFSAERLKGVDSTLKIQPAKLEDSAVYLCASSPIMSSYNEQFFGPGTRLTVL.